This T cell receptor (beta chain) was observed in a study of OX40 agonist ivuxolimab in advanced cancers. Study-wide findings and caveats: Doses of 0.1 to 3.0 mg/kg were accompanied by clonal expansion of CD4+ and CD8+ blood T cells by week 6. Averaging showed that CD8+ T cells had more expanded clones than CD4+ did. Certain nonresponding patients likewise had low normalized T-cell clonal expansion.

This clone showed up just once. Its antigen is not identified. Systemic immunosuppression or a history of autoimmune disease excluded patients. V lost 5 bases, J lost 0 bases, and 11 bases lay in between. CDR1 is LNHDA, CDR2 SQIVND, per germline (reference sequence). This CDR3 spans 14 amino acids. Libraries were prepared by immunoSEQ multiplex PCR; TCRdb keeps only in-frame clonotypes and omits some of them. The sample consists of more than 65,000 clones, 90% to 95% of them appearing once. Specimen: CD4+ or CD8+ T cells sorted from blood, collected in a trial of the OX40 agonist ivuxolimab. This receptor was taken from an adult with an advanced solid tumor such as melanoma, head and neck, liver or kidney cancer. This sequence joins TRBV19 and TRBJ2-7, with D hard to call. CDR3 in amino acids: CASSEAYISYEQYF. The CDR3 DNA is TGTGCCAGTAGTGAGGCCTACATCTCCTACGAGCAGTACTTC.